The T cell receptor (beta chain) under discussion was sequenced for a study of cytomegalovirus exposure and HLA in healthy donors. The study's findings and limits: It was 164 TCR beta chains that were listed as cytomegalovirus-associated. When the data were analyzed later, several of the most significant clusters appeared to be linked to common viral pathogens.

Use of 60 Vbeta and 13 Jbeta primers characterized the PCR. The assay was immunoSEQ multiplex PCR, and TCRdb's table has in-frame clones only and misses some. Of about 160,000 clones listed, roughly 65% are singletons. Notes on this clone: Its antigen is still unknown.

The length of the CDR3 is 15 residues. The V and J ends lost 5 bases and 2 bases respectively, with 15 bases between them. The germline V gene has CDR1 PRHDT and CDR2 FYEKMQ (reference sequence). The chain couples TRBV13 to TRBJ1-2, with D tentatively TRBD1 (6 bases). The clonotype was recovered from a man between 18 and 29 years old in good health and CMV-seropositive. Source material: PBMCs. The DNA for the CDR3 is TGTGCCAGCAGCCCGTGGGACACCTCAAACTATGGCTACACCTTC. Translating it yields CASSPWDTSNYGYTF.